The 15 T cell receptor beta chains below come from one sample, sequenced in a study of blood T cell repertoires in COVID-19. TCRdb's copy holds only in-frame clones and misses some; the assay was immunoSEQ multiplex PCR. This sample has approximately 210,000 clones; about nine tenths occur once, and the top ten carry roughly 7.2%. The sequencing input was PBMCs or T cells enriched from blood (not recorded which). These receptors were collected from a man aged 25-45 years in a cohort exposed to, infected with or recovered from COVID-19 (not recorded which).

V gene TRBV7-2 combines with J gene TRBJ1-2; TRBD1 is a possible D gene (6 bases). The CDR3 sequence is 14 residues long. From germline, CDR1 is SGHTA and CDR2 FQGNSA. Trimming took off 5 bases at V and 4 bases at J, with 14 bases between the two ends. The CDR3 region is CASSPSRTAYGYTF. DNA for the CDR3: TGTGCCAGCAGCCCATCTCGGACAGCCTATGGCTACACCTTC.

The J gene is TRBJ1-5, the V gene TRBV28; D might be TRBD1 (5 bases). This CDR3 region has 15 residues. The germline CDR1 and CDR2 sequences are MDHEN and SYDVKM. V gave up 3 bases and J gave up 6 bases, with 15 bases separating them. CDR3 nucleotide sequence: TGTGCCAGCAGTTTGCCCCAGGGAGGCGGTCAGCCCCAGCATTTT. This encodes CASSLPQGGGQPQHF. The variable domain in full, with the rest retrieved from reference TRBV28 and TRBJ1-5, is DVKVTQSSRYLVKRTGEKVFLECVQDMDHENMFWYRQDPGLGLRLIYFSYDVKMKEKGDIPEGYSVSREKKERFSLILESASTNQTSMYLCASSLPQGGGQPQHFGDGTRLSIL.

The gene calls are TRBV11-2 and TRBJ2-1, with a weak D call TRBD2 (5 bases). This CDR3 spans 17 amino acids. Germline assignment: CDR1 SGHAT and CDR2 FQNNGV. V lost 3 bases and J lost 6, with 21 bases in between. CDR3 bases: TGTGCCAGCAGCTTTCCTGTTGAGGGCGTTCTCTCCAATGAGCAGTTCTTC. Its protein is CASSFPVEGVLSNEQFF.

V is TRBV5-6 and J is TRBJ1-1, with TRBD1 matching 10 bases. CDR1 and CDR2 (germline): SGHDT, YYEEEE. V shed 4 bases, J shed 10 bases, and the junction held 7 bases outside the gene matches. This CDR3 has 13 amino acids. The CDR3 region has the DNA TGTGCCAGCAGCCGGGACAGGGGAACAGGAGCTTTCTTT. Protein product: CASSRDRGTGAFF. Based on the CDR3 plus reference TRBV5-6 and TRBJ1-1, the full variable domain is DAGVTQSPTHLIKTRGQQVTLRCSPKSGHDTVSWYQQALGQGPQFIFQYYEEEERQRGNFPDRFSGHQFPNYSSELNVNALLLGDSALYLCASSRDRGTGAFFGQGTRLTVV.

This clone has only one observation. This chain links TRBV27 with TRBJ1-2, with D perhaps matching TRBD1 (5 bases). The CDR3 length is 14 residues. V lost 3 bases and J lost 6, with 14 bases in between. From germline, CDR1 is MNHEY and CDR2 SMNVEV (reference sequence). In DNA form, the CDR3 reads TGTGCCAGCAGTTTGGGCGGGGGGAGCAATGGCTACACCTTC. It is translated as CASSLGGGSNGYTF.

This chain joins TRBV5-1 and TRBJ2-7; maybe TRBD2 (6 bases). The CDR3 consists of 15 residues. Germline assignment: CDR1 SGHRS and CDR2 YFSETQ. Trimming shortened V by 4 bases and J by 0 bases, and 14 bases separated the two germline ends. CDR3 sequence (DNA): TGCGCCAGCAGCCCTGAGCTAGCGCGCTCCTACGAGCAGTACTTC. The encoded protein is CASSPELARSYEQYF.

The CDR3 DNA is TGTGCCAGCAGTTACAATTGGGTAGGGGCCCTGCATGGCTACACCTTC. It codes for CASSYNWVGALHGYTF. The V call is TRBV27, the J call TRBJ1-2; perhaps TRBD1 as D (5 bases). CDR1 is MNHEY, CDR2 SMNVEV, per germline (reference sequence). Trimming took off 4 bases at V and 6 bases at J, with 21 bases between the two ends. The CDR3 runs to 16 residues.

In its sample, this clone was seen once. This chain connects TRBV5-5 to TRBJ2-7; 12 positions match TRBD2. The CDR3 sequence is 16 residues long. Germline assignment: CDR1 SGHKS and CDR2 YYEKEE (reference sequence). V lost 6 bases to trimming and J lost 6 bases; unmatched junction nucleotides: 13. CDR3 region: CASITDLAGGPREQYF. The DNA for the CDR3 is TGTGCCAGCATAACGGACCTAGCGGGAGGGCCCCGCGAGCAGTACTTC.

The chain has TRBV20-1 and TRBJ1-2; no definite D call. This CDR3 is built from 10 residues. Germline CDR1 reads DFQATT; CDR2 reads SNEGSKA (reference sequence). The V end lost 6 bases, the J end lost 8 bases, and 10 bases lay between the germline ends. The CDR3 is CSAPRGGYTF. The CDR3, as DNA: TGCAGTGCCCCACGAGGGGGCTACACCTTC.

This chain uses TRBV7-8 with TRBJ2-2; 9 bases agree with TRBD1. CDR3 length equals 15 residues. Germline loops: CDR1 SGHVS, CDR2 FQNEAQ. With 5 bases clipped from V and 6 bases from J, the junction kept 7 bases outside the gene matches. CDR3 in amino acids: CASSPPTGGPGELFF. CDR3 nucleotides: TGTGCCAGCAGCCCGCCTACAGGGGGCCCCGGGGAGCTGTTTTTT.

This clone was detected once. The chain recombines TRBV20-1 with TRBJ2-1; TRBD1 is a possible D gene (5 bases). The length of the CDR3 is 11 residues. The V end lost 8 bases, the J end lost 6 bases, and 11 bases lay between the germline ends. CDR1 DFQATT and CDR2 SNEGSKA come from the germline V gene (reference sequence). DNA of the CDR3: TGCAGTACTACAACAGGCAATGAGCAGTTCTTC. It encodes CSTTTGNEQFF.

This clone was observed once. V gene TRBV19 combines with J gene TRBJ1-1, with D possibly TRBD1 on 5 matching bases. CDR1 LNHDA and CDR2 SQIVND come from the germline V gene (reference sequence). V was pared by 3 bases and J by 0 bases, with 11 bases between. This CDR3 is built from 15 residues. CDR3 in DNA: TGTGCCAGTAGTATTGCAGGGTTCATGAACACTGAAGCTTTCTTT. As protein: CASSIAGFMNTEAFF. Based on the CDR3 plus reference TRBV19 and TRBJ1-1, the full variable domain is DGGITQSPKYLFRKEGQNVTLSCEQNLNHDAMYWYRQDPGQGLRLIYYSQIVNDFQKGDIAEGYSVSREKKESFPLTVTSAQKNPTAFYLCASSIAGFMNTEAFFGQGTRLTVV.

The V call is TRBV10-2, the J call TRBJ2-1; 8 bases align to TRBD2. J was trimmed by 7 bases and V by 8 bases; bases with no gene match: 10. CDR3 length equals 14 residues. Germline V gives CDR1 WSHSY, CDR2 SAAADI. CDR3 in amino acids: CASLGRAIENEQFF. The CDR3 DNA reads TGCGCCAGCCTCGGGAGGGCCATAGAAAATGAGCAGTTCTTC.

V gene TRBV5-1 combines with J gene TRBJ2-5; possible D gene TRBD1, 6 bases. Germline lookup yields CDR1 SGHRS and CDR2 YFSETQ. Trimming took 4 bases from V and 3 from J, leaving 19 bases between them. This CDR3 has 16 amino acids. The CDR3, as DNA: TGCGCCAGCAGCCCCCATAGGGGGATCAGAGAAGAGACCCAGTACTTC. This gives the protein CASSPHRGIREETQYF.

This chain's CDR3 is CASSQDQREWVSTDTQYF. CDR3 DNA sequence: TGCGCCAGCAGCCAAGATCAGCGGGAATGGGTTAGCACAGATACGCAGTATTTT. V and J are TRBV4-3 and TRBJ2-3, with 7 bases lining up with TRBD2. Trimming removed 0 bases from V and 0 bases from J; junction bases left unmatched: 9. From germline, CDR1 is LGHNA and CDR2 YSLEER. This CDR3 contains 18 residues.